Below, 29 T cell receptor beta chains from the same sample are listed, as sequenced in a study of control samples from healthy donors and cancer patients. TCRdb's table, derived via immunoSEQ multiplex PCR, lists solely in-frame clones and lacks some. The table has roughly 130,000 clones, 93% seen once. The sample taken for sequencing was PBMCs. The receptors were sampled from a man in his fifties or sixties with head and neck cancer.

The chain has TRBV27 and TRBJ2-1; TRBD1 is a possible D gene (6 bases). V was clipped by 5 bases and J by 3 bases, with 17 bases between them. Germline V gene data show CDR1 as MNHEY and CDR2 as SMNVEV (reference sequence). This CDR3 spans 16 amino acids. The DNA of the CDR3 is TGTGCCAGCAGTCCCCAGGGGTTGGGAAACTACAATGAGCAGTTCTTC. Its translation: CASSPQGLGNYNEQFF.

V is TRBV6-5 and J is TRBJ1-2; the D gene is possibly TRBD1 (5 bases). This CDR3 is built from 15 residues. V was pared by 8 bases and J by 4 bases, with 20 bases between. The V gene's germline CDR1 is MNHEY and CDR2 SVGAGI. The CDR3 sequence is CASASPWGHSYGYTF. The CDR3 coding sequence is TGTGCCAGCGCATCCCCCTGGGGCCATAGCTATGGCTACACCTTC.

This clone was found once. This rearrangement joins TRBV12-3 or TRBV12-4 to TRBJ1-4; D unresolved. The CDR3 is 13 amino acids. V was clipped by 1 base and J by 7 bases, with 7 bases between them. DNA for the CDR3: TGTGCCAGCAGTTTAGAGTCTTTTGAAAAACTGTTTTTT. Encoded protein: CASSLESFEKLFF.

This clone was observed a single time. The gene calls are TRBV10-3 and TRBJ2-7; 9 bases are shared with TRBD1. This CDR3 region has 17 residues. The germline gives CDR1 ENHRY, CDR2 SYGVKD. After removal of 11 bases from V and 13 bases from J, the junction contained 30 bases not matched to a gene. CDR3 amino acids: CAVQPGQGTGQSTRPYF. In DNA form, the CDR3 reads TGTGCCGTGCAACCGGGACAGGGAACTGGGCAATCTACGAGACCCTACTTC.

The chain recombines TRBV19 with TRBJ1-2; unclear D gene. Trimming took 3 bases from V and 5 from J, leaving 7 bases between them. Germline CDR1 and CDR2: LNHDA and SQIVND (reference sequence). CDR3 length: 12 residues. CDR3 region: CASSMQGYGYTF. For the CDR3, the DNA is TGTGCCAGTAGTATGCAAGGGTATGGCTACACCTTC.

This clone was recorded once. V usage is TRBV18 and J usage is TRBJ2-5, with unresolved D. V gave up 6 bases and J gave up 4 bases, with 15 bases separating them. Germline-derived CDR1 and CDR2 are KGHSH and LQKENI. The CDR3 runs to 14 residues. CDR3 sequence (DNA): TGTGCCAGCTCCCGTCCGGCTTTGGGAGAGACCCAGTACTTC. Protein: CASSRPALGETQYF. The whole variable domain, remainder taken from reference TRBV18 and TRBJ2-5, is NAGVMQNPRHLVRRRGQEARLRCSPMKGHSHVYWYRQLPEEGLKFMVYLQKENIIDESGMPKERFSAEFPKEGPSILRIQQVVRGDSAAYFCASSRPALGETQYFGPGTRLLVL.

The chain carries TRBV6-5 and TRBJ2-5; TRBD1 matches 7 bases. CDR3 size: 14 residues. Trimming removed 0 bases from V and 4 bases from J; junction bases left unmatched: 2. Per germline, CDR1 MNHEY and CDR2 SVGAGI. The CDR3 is CASSYSGQPETQYF. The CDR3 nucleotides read TGTGCCAGCAGTTACTCGGGACAGCCAGAGACCCAGTACTTC.

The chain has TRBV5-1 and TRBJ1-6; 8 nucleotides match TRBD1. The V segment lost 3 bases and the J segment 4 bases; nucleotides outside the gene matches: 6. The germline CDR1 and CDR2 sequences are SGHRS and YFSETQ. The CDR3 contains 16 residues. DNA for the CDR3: TGCGCCAGCAGCTCCAGGGGGCGTGTATATAATTCACCCCTCCACTTT. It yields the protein CASSSRGRVYNSPLHF.

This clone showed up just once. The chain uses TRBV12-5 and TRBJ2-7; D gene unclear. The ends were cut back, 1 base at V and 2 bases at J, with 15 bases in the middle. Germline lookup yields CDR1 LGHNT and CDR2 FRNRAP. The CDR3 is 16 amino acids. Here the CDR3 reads CASGLGGLRIAYEQYF. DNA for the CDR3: TGTGCTAGTGGTTTGGGGGGTCTTCGGATAGCCTACGAGCAGTACTTC.

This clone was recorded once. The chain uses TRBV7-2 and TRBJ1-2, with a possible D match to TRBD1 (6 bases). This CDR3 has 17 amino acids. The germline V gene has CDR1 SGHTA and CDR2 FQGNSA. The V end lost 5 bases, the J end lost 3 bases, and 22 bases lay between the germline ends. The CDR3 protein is CASSQNIPRDTHYGYTF. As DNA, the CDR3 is TGTGCCAGCAGCCAAAACATCCCCCGGGACACTCACTATGGCTACACCTTC.

CDR3 residues: CASILTGNTEAFF. As DNA, the CDR3 is TGTGCCAGCATTCTTACAGGGAACACTGAAGCTTTCTTT. The chain links TRBV2 to TRBJ1-1; D perhaps matches TRBD1 (5 bases). The CDR3 has 13 residues. V lost 7 bases to trimming and J lost 1 base, with 10 bases between them. The germline V gene has CDR1 SNHLY and CDR2 FYNNEI.

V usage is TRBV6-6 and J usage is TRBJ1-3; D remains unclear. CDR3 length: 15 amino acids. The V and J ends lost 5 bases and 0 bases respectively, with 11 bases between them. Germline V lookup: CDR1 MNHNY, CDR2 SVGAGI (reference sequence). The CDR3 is CASSDPGFSGNTIYF. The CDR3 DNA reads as TGTGCCAGCAGTGACCCGGGGTTCTCTGGAAACACCATATATTTT.

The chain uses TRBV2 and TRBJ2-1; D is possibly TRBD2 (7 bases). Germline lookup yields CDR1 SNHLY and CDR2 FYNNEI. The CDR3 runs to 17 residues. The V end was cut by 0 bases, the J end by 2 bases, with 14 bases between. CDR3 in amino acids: CASSEAFEGGPYNEQFF. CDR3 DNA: TGTGCCAGCAGTGAAGCGTTTGAGGGGGGGCCCTACAATGAGCAGTTCTTC.

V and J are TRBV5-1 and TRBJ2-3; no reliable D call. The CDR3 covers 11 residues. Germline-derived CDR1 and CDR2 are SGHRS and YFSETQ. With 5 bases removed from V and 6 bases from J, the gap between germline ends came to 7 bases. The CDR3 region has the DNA TGCGCCAGCAGAATCGGGGATACGCAGTATTTT. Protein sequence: CASRIGDTQYF.

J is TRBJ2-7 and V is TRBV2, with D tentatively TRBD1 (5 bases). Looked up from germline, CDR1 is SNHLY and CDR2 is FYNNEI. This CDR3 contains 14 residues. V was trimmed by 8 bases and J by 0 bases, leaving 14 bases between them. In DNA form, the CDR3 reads TGTGCCAGCTTTGATACAGGTGACTCCTACGAGCAGTACTTC. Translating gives CASFDTGDSYEQYF.

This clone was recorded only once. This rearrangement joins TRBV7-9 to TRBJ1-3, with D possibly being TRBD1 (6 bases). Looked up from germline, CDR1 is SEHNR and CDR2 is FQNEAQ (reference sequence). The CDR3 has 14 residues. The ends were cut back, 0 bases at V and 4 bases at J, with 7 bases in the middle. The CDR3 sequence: CASSLADRGNTIYF. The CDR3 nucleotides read TGTGCCAGCAGCTTAGCGGACAGAGGAAACACCATATATTTT.

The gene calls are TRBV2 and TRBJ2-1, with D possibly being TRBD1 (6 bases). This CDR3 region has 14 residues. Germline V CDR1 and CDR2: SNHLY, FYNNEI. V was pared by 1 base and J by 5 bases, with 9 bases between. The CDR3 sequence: CASSEEQGNNEQFF. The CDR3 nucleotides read TGTGCCAGCAGTGAAGAACAGGGTAACAATGAGCAGTTCTTC.

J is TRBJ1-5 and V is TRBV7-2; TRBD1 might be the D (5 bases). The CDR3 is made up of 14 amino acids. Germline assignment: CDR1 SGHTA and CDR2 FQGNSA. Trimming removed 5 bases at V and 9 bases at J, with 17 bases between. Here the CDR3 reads CASSPGRRNGPQHF. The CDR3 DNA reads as TGTGCCAGCAGCCCGGGACGTCGGAACGGGCCCCAGCATTTT.

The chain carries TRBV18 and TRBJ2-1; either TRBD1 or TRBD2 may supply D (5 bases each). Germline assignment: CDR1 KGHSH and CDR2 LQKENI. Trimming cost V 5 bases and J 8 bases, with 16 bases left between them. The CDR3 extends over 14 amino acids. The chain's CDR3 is CASSGGDWGHEQFF. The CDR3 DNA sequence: TGTGCCAGCTCAGGGGGAGATTGGGGCCATGAGCAGTTCTTC.

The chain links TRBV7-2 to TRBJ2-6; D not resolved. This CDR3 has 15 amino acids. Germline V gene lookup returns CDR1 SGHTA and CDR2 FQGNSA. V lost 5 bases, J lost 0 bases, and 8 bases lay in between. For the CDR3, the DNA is TGTGCCAGCAGCGATCTACCCTCTGGGGCCAACGTCCTGACTTTC. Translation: CASSDLPSGANVLTF. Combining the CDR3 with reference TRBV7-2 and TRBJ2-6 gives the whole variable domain GAGVSQSPSNKVTEKGKDVELRCDPISGHTALYWYRQSLGQGLEFLIYFQGNSAPDKSGLPSDRFSAERTGGSVSTLTIQRTQQEDSAVYLCASSDLPSGANVLTFGAGSRLTVL.

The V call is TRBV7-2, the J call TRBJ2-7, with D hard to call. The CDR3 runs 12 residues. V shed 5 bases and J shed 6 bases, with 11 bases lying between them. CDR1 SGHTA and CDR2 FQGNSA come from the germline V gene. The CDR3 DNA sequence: TGTGCCAGCAGCGCCTGGGTGGGCGAGCAGTACTTC. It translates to CASSAWVGEQYF. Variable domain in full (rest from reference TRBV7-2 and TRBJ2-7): GAGVSQSPSNKVTEKGKDVELRCDPISGHTALYWYRQSLGQGLEFLIYFQGNSAPDKSGLPSDRFSAERTGGSVSTLTIQRTQQEDSAVYLCASSAWVGEQYFGPGTRLTVT.

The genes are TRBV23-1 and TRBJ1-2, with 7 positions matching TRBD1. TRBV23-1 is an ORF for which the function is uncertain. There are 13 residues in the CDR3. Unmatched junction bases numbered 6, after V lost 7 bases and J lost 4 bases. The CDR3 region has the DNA TGCGCCAGCAACTTCAGACAGGGCTATGGCTACACCTTC. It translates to CASNFRQGYGYTF.

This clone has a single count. CDR3 in amino acids: CASSLGEMGEKLFF. Here the CDR3 DNA reads TGTGCCAGCAGCTTAGGGGAGATGGGGGAAAAACTGTTTTTT. This chain uses TRBV13 with TRBJ1-4; unclear D gene. This CDR3 contains 14 residues. V was trimmed by 0 bases and J by 8 bases, leaving 10 bases between them. Germline CDR1 and CDR2: PRHDT and FYEKMQ (reference sequence). The whole variable domain, filled in from reference TRBV13 and TRBJ1-4, reads AAGVIQSPRHLIKEKRETATLKCYPIPRHDTVYWYQQGPGQDPQFLISFYEKMQSDKGSIPDRFSAQQFSDYHSELNMSSLELGDSALYFCASSLGEMGEKLFFGSGTQLSVL.

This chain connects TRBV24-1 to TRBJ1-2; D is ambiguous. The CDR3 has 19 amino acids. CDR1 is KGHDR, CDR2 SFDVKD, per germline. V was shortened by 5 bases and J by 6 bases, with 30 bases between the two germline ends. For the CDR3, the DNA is TGTGCCACCAGTGGGCCTACCAACGGCCAGGCGGACCTATGGGATGGCTACACCTTC. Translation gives CATSGPTNGQADLWDGYTF.

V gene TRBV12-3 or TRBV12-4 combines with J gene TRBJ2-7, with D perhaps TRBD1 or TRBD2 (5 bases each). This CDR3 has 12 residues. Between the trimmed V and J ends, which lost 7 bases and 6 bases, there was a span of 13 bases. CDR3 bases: TGTGCCAGCACTCACTCAGGGAGCGAGCAGTACTTC. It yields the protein CASTHSGSEQYF.

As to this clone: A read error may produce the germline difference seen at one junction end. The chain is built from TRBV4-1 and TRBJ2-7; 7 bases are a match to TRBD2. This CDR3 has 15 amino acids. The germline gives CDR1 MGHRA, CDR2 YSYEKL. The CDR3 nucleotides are TGCGCCAGCAGCCTAGAGACGGGACTAACCTACGGGCAGTACTTC. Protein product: CASSLETGLTYGQYF.

CDR3 in amino acids: CASTTDGYSNQPQHF. CDR3 coding DNA: TGTGCCAGCACTACCGACGGGTATAGCAATCAGCCCCAGCATTTT. V usage is TRBV6-5 and J usage is TRBJ1-5, with D hard to call. Trimming took 7 bases from V and 0 from J, leaving 13 bases between them. The CDR3 runs 15 residues. The germline V gene has CDR1 MNHEY and CDR2 SVGAGI.

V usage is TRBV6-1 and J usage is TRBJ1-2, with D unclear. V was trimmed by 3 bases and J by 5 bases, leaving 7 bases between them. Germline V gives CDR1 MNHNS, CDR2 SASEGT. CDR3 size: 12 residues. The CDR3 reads CASSDVGYGYTF. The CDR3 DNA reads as TGTGCCAGCAGTGATGTGGGGTATGGCTACACCTTC.

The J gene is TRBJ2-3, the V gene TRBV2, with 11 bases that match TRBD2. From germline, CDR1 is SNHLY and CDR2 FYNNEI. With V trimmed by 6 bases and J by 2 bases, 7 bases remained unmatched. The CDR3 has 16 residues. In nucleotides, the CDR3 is TGTGCCAGCAGAAGGTTAGCGGGGGGGGTCACAGATACGCAGTATTTT. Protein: CASRRLAGGVTDTQYF.